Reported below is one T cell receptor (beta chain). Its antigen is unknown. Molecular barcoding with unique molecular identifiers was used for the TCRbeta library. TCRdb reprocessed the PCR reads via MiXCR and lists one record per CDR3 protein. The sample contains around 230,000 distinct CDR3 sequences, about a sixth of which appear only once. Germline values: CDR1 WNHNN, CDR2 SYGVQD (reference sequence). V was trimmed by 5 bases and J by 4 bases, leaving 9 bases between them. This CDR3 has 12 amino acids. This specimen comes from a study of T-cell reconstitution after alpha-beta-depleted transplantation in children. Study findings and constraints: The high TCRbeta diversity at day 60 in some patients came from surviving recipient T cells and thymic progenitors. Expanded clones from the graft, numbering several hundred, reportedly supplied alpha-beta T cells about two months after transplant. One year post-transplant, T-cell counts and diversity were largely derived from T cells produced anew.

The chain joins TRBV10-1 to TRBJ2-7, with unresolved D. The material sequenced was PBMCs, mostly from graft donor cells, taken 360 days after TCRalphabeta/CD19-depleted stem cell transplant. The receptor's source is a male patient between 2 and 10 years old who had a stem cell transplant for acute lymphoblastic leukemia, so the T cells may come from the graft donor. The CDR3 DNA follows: TGCGCCAGCAGTACGGAGTATTACGAGCAGTACTTC. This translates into CASSTEYYEQYF.